The entry that follows covers one T cell receptor beta chain sequence. Its antigen remains unknown. Germline V CDR1 and CDR2: MNHEY, SVGAGI. This CDR3 region has 15 residues. Trimming shortened V by 5 bases and J by 5 bases, and 16 bases separated the two germline ends. Researchers ran the assay at a deep level. Each subset's genomic DNA was split evenly across several immunoSEQ plates. The method was immunoSEQ multiplex PCR; TCRdb's version includes in-frame clones alone and lacks a portion of them. This sample yields 2 million to 2.5 million clones, of which more than 90% are seen a single time; about 0.13% belongs to the top ten. The entry originates in a study of shared clonotypes between healthy human individuals. Overall study: CD4 naive and CD4 memory each took three plates per donor, while CD8 naive took two and CD8 memory one. Study findings and constraints: The naive CD4 repertoires of a handful of donors were compared, and about 5% of clonotypes were shared.

The source of this sequence is a man aged 18 to 30 in good health. The rearrangement joins TRBV6-5 to TRBJ1-5, with D possibly TRBD1 on 6 matching bases. Sequencing input: naive CD4+ T cells sorted from blood. Subset in this sample: CD45RA+ positively selected. The CDR3: CASSAGTGSHQPQHF. The CDR3 DNA reads TGTGCCAGCAGTGCGGGAACAGGGTCCCATCAGCCCCAGCATTTT.